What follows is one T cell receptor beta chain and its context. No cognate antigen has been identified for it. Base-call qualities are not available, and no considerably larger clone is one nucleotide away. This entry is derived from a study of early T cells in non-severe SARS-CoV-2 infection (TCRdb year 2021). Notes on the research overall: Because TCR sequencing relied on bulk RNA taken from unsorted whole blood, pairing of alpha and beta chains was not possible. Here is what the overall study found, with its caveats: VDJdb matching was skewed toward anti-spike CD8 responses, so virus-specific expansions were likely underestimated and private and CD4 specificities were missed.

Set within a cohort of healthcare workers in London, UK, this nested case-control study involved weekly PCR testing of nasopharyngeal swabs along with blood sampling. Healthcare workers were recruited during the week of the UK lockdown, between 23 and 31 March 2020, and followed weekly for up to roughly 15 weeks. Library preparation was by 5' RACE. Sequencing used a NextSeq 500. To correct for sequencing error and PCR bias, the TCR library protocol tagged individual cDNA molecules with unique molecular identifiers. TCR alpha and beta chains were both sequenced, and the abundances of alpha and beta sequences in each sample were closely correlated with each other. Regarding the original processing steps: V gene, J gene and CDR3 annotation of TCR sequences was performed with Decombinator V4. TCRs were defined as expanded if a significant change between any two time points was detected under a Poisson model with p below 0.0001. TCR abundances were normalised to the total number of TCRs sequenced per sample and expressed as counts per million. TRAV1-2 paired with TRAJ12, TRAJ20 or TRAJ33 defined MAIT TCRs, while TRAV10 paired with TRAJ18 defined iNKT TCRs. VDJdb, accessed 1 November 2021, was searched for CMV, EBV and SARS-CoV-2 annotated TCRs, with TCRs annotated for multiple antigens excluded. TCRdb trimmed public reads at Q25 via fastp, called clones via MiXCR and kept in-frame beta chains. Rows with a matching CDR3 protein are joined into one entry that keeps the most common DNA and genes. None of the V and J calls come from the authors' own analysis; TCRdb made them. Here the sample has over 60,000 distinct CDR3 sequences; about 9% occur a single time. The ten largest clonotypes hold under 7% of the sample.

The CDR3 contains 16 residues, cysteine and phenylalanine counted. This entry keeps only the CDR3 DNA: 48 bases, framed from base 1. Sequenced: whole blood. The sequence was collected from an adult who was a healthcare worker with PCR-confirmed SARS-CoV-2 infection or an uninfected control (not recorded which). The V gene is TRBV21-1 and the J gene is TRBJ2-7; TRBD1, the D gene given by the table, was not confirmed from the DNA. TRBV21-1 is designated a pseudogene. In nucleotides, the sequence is TGTGCCAGCAGCAAAGGACAGGGTAGGGAATCCTACGAGCAGTACTTC. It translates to CASSKGQGRESYEQYF.